This T cell receptor beta chain came from a study of monozygotic twins with inflammatory bowel disease. TCRdb reprocessed the 5' RACE reads and stores each CDR3 protein as one record, lacking DNA. In total, the table holds about 210,000 distinct CDR3 sequences. CDR1 and CDR2 from the germline V gene are SGDLS and YYNGEE. CDR3 length: 13 amino acids. The TCR sequence derives from a human donor with ulcerative colitis or Crohn's disease, or a healthy co-twin of an affected twin (not recorded which). V gene TRBV9 combines with J gene TRBJ1-1. Sequenced material: blood. This chain's CDR3 is CASSSPPGTEAFF.